This T cell receptor (beta chain) was retrieved from a study of regulatory T cells in long-lasting Graves disease. The time point: newly diagnosed GD, antithyroid drugs for less than 3 months. Generation of the TCR library employed RNA extracted from PBMCs. Arm-PCR of CDR3 regions with iRepertoire HTBI primers generated TCR beta libraries. TCRdb reprocessed the multiplex PCR reads via MiXCR and lists one record per CDR3 protein. Of 400,000 to 550,000 distinct CDR3 sequences in the sample, roughly 17% are singletons; the top ten hold roughly 23%. This clonotype was counted at least ten times. These data are also associated with another study on T cells in Graves' hyperthyroidism and ophthalmopathy.

The clonotype was recovered from a woman between 18 and 30 years old with Graves disease. Material: peripheral blood mononuclear cells (PBMCs), obtained at new diagnosis, from a patient treated with antithyroid drugs.

Here the CDR3 reads CASSLSGYGNTIYF. In DNA, the CDR3 is TGTGCCAGCAGTTTATCCGGGTACGGAAACACCATATATTTT. The V call is TRBV12-3 or TRBV12-4, the J call TRBJ1-3; D gene ambiguous. CDR3 length equals 14 residues. Trimming left V 2 bases short and J 4 bases short, with 9 bases between.